The count of the clone carrying this T cell receptor beta chain is one. Antigen: not known. TCRdb's copy holds only in-frame clones and misses some; the assay was immunoSEQ multiplex PCR. The table has approximately 90,000 clones, roughly 84% seen once. The sample originates from a study of Ad26.COV2.S vaccination and SARS-CoV-2 variants. This CDR3 region has 11 residues. Trimming pared 5 bases from V and 11 bases from J, leaving 13 bases between. Germline-derived CDR1 and CDR2 are DFQATT and SNEGSKA (reference sequence). Notes on the study in general: Recipients of vaccine and of placebo showed similar breadth of their non-spike TCR repertoires. Marked by substantial breadth, spike-specific CD8+ and CD4+ T cell responses were reportedly seen after vaccination.

This sequence was found in a human donor who had recovered from COVID-19. The rearrangement links TRBV20-1 to TRBJ2-1; D perhaps matches TRBD1 (6 bases). This specimen consisted of peripheral blood, obtained after recovery from COVID-19. The DNA for the CDR3 is TGCAGTGCTCGGGCGGACAGTCAGCAGTTCTTC. Translation gives CSARADSQQFF.